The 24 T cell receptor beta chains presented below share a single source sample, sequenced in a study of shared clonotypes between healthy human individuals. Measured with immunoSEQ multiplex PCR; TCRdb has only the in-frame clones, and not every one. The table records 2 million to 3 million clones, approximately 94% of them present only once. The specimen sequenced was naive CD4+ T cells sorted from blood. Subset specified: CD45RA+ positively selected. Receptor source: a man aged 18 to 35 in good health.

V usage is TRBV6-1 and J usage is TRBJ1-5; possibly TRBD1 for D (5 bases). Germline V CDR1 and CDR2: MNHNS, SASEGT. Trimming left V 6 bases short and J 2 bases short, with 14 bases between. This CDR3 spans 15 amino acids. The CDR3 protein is CASRNRDVGNQPQHF. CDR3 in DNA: TGTGCCAGCAGAAACCGGGACGTTGGCAATCAGCCCCAGCATTTT.

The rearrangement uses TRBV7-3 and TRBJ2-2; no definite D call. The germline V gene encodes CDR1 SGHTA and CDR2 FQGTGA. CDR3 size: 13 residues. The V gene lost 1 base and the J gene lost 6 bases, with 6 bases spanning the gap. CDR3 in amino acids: CASSLRTPGELFF. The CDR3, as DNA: TGTGCCAGCAGCTTAAGGACCCCCGGGGAGCTGTTTTTT.

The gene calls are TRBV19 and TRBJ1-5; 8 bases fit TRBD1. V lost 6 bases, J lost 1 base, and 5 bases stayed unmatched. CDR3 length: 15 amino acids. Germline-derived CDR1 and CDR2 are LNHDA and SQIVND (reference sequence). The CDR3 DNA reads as TGTGCCAGTAGAACCCAGGGGGCGAGCAATCAGCCCCAGCATTTT. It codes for CASRTQGASNQPQHF.

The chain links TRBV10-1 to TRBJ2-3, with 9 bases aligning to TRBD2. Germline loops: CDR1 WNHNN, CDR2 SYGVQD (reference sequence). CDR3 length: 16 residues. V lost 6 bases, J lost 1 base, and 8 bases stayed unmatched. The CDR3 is CASSLGVAGGTDTQYF. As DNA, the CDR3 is TGCGCCAGCAGCCTAGGGGTAGCGGGAGGCACAGATACGCAGTATTTT.

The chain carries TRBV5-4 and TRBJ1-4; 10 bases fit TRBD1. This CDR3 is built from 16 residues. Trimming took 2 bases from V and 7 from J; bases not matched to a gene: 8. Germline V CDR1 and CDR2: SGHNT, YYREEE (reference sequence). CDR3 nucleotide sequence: TGTGCCAGCAGCTTTAAGGGACAGGGGCGAGGTGAAAAACTGTTTTTT. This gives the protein CASSFKGQGRGEKLFF.

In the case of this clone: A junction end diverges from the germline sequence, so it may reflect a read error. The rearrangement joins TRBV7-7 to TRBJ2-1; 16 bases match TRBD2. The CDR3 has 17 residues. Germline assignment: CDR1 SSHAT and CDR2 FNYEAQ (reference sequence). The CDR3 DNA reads TGTGCTAGCAGCTTAGAGCCGGGACTAGCGGGAGGGGGTGAGCAGTTCTTC. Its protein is CASSLEPGLAGGGEQFF. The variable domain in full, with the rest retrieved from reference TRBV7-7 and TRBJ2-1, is GAGVSQSPRYKVTKRGQDVTLRCDPISSHATLYWYQQALGQGPEFLTYFNYEAQPDKSGLPSDRFSAERPEGSISTLTIQRTEQRDSAMYRCASSLEPGLAGGGEQFFGPGTRLTVL.

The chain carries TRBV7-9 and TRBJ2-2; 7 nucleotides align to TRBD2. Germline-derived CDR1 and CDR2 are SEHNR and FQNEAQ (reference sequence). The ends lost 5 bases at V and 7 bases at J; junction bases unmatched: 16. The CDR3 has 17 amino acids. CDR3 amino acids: CASSPLGGSGAGGELFF. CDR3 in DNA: TGTGCCAGCAGCCCCCTGGGGGGGAGCGGTGCTGGCGGGGAGCTGTTTTTT.

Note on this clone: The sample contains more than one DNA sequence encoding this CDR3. The CDR3 DNA sequence: TGTGCCAGCAGTGAAGGGGGTCGGGAAAAACTGTTTTTT. It codes for CASSEGGREKLFF. The chain is built from TRBV2 and TRBJ1-4; D unclear. V was clipped by 1 base and J by 8 bases, with 8 bases between them. The CDR3 extends over 13 amino acids. Germline lookup yields CDR1 SNHLY and CDR2 FYNNEI.

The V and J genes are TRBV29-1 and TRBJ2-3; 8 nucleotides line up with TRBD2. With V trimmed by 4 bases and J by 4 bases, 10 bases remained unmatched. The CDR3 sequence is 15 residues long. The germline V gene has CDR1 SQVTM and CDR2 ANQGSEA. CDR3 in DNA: TGCAGCGTTGTTTCTGCGCGGGGGGTCTCAGATACGCAGTATTTT. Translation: CSVVSARGVSDTQYF.

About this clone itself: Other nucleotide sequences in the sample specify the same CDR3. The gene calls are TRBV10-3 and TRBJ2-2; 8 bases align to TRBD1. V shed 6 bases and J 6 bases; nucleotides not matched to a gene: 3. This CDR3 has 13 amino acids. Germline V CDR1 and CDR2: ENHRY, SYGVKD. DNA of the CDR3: TGTGCCATCAGCCCGGGACAGGCCGGGGAGCTGTTTTTT. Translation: CAISPGQAGELFF.

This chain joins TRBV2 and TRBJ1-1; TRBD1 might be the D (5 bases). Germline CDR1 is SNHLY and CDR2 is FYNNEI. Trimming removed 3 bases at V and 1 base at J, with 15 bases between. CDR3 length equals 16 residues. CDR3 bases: TGTGCCAGCAGTGACACGGCAGGGTCTTGGAACACTGAAGCTTTCTTT. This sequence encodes CASSDTAGSWNTEAFF.

CDR3 region: CASNRGAYEQYF. CDR3 nucleotides: TGTGCCAGTAACAGGGGAGCCTACGAGCAGTACTTC. The rearrangement links TRBV7-3 to TRBJ2-7; 7 positions match TRBD1. V dropped 9 bases and J dropped 2; count of bases not matched to a gene: 4. The CDR3 has 12 amino acids. Germline CDR1 and CDR2: SGHTA and FQGTGA. The whole variable domain, filled in from reference TRBV7-3 and TRBJ2-7, reads GAGVSQTPSNKVTEKGKYVELRCDPISGHTALYWYRQSLGQGPEFLIYFQGTGAADDSGLPNDRFFAVRPEGSVSTLKIQRTERGDSAVYLCASNRGAYEQYFGPGTRLTVT.

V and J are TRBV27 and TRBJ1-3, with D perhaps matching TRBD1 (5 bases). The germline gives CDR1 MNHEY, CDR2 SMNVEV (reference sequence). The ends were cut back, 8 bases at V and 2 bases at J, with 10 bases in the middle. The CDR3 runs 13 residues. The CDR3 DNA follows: TGTGCCAGCGCGGGACGGACTGGAAACACCATATATTTT. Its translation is CASAGRTGNTIYF.

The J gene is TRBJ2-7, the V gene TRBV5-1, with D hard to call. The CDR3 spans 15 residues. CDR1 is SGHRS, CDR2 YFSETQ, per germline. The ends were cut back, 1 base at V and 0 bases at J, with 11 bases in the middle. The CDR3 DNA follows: TGCGCCAGCAGCTTGTTCGGGCCCAGCTCCTACGAGCAGTACTTC. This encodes CASSLFGPSSYEQYF.

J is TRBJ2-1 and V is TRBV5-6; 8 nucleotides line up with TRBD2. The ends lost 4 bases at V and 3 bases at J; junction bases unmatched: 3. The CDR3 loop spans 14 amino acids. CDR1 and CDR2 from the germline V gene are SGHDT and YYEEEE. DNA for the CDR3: TGTGCCAGCAGCGCCGGGGGGGACTACAATGAGCAGTTCTTC. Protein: CASSAGGDYNEQFF.

CDR3 in DNA: TGTGCCATCAGCCAATATAGCGGGGTCGGCACCGGGGAGCTGTTTTTT. It specifies CAISQYSGVGTGELFF. V usage is TRBV10-3 and J usage is TRBJ2-2; 8 positions agree with TRBD2. V shed 6 bases and J 4 bases; nucleotides not matched to a gene: 10. This CDR3 is 16 amino acids long. Germline loops: CDR1 ENHRY, CDR2 SYGVKD.

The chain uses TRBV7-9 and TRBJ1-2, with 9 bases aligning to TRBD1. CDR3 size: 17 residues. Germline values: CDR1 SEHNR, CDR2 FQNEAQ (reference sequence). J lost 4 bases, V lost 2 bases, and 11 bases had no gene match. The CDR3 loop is CASSLRTGGPGSYGYTF. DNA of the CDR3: TGTGCCAGCAGCTTACGAACAGGGGGCCCGGGATCCTATGGCTACACCTTC. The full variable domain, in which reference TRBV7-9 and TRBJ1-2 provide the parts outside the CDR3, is DTGVSQNPRHKITKRGQNVTFRCDPISEHNRLYWYRQTLGQGPEFLTYFQNEAQLEKSRLLSDRFSAERPKGSFSTLEIQRTEQGDSAMYLCASSLRTGGPGSYGYTFGSGTRLTVV.

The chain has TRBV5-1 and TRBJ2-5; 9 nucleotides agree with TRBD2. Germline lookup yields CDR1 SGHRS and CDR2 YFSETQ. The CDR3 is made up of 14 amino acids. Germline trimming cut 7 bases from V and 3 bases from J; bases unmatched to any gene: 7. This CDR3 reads CASGTLAGEETQYF. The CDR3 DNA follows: TGCGCCAGCGGGACCTTAGCGGGAGAAGAGACCCAGTACTTC.

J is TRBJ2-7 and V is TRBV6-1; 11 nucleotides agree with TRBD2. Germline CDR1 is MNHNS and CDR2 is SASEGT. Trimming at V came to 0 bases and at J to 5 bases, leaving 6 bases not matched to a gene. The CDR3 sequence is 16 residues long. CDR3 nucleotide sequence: TGTGCCAGCAGTGAAGCTAGCGGGGGGGCCCTAGACGAGCAGTACTTC. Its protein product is CASSEASGGALDEQYF.

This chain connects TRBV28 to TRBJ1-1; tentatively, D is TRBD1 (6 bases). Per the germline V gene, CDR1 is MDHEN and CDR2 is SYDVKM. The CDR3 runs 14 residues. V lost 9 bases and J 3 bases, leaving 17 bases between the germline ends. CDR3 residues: CASLQMNRDTEAFF. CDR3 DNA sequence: TGTGCCAGTCTCCAAATGAACAGGGACACTGAAGCTTTCTTT.

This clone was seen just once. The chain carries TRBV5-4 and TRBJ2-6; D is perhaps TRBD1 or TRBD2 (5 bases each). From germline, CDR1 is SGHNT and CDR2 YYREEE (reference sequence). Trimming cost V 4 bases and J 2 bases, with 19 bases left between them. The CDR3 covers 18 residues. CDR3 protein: CASSPPSGRQPGANVLTF. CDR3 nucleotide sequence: TGTGCCAGCAGCCCCCCATCGGGACGTCAGCCTGGGGCCAACGTCCTGACTTTC.

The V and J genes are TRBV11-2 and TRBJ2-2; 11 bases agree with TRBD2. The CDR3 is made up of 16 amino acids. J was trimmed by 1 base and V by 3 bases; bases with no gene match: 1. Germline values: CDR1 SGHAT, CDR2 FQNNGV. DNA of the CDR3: TGTGCCAGCAGCTTTACTAGCGGGAGGAACACCGGGGAGCTGTTTTTT. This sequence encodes CASSFTSGRNTGELFF.

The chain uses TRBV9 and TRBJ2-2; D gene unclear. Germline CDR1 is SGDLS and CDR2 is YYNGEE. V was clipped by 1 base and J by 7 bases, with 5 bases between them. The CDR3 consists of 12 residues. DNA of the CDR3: TGTGCCAGCAGCGTAAACGGCGGGGAGCTGTTTTTT. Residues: CASSVNGGELFF.

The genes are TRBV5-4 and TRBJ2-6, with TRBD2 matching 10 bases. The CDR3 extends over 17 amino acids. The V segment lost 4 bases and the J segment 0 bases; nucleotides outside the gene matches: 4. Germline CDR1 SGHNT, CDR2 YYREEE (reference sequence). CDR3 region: CASSPSGSTSGANVLTF. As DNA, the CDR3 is TGTGCCAGCAGCCCTAGCGGGAGCACCTCTGGGGCCAACGTCCTGACTTTC.